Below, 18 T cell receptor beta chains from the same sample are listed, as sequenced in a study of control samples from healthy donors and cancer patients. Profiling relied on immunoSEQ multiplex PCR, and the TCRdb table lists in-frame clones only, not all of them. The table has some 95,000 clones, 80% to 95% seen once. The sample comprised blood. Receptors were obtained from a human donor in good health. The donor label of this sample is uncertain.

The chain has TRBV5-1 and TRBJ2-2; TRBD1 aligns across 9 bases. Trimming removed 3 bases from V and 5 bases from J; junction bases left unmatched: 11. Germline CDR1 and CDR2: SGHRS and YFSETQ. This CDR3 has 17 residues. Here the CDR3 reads CASSYQSQGAGTGELFF. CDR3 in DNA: TGCGCCAGCAGCTACCAATCACAGGGGGCTGGAACCGGGGAGCTGTTTTTT.

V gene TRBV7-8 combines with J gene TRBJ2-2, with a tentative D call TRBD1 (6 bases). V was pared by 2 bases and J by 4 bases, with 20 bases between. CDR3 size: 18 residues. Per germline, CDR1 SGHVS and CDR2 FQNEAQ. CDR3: CASSLRGWPSLLTGELFF. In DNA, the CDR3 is TGTGCCAGCAGCTTAAGGGGGTGGCCTAGCTTGCTCACCGGGGAGCTGTTTTTT.

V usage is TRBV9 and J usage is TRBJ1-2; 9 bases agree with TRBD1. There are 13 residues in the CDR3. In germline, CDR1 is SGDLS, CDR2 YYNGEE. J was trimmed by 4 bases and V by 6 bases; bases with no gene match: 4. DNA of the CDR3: TGTGCCAGCATGGGACAGGGCGTCTATGGCTACACCTTC. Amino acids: CASMGQGVYGYTF.

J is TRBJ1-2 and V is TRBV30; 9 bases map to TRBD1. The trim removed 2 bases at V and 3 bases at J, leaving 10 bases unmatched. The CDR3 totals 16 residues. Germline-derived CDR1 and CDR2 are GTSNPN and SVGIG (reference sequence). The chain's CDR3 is CAWSYSPGTGYYGYTF. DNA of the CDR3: TGTGCCTGGAGTTATAGCCCCGGGACAGGGTACTATGGCTACACCTTC.

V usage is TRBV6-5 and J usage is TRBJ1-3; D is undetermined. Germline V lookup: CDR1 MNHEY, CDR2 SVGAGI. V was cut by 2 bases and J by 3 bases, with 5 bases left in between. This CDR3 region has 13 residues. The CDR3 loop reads CASSYVGGNTIYF. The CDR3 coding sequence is TGTGCCAGCAGTTACGTGGGTGGAAACACCATATATTTT.

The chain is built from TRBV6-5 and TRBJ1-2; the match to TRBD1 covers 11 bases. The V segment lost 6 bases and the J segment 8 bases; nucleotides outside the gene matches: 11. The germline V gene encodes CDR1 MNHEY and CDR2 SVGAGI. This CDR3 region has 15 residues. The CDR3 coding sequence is TGTGCCAGCAGGAAGGGACAGGGGGGTCTATACGGCTACACCTTC. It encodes CASRKGQGGLYGYTF.

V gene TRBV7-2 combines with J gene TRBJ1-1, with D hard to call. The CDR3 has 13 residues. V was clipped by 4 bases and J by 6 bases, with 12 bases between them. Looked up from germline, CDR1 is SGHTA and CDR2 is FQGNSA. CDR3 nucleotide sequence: TGTGCCAGCAGCTCTCAGGTAGTCTCTGAAGCTTTCTTT. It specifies CASSSQVVSEAFF.

The CDR3 protein is CASSVGGDEQYF. The CDR3, as DNA: TGCGCCAGCAGTGTAGGGGGGGACGAGCAGTACTTC. This chain uses TRBV10-2 with TRBJ2-7; tentative D call: TRBD2 (7 bases). Germline V gene data show CDR1 as WSHSY and CDR2 as SAAADI. Trimming shortened V by 4 bases and J by 5 bases, and 9 bases separated the two germline ends. This CDR3 contains 12 residues.

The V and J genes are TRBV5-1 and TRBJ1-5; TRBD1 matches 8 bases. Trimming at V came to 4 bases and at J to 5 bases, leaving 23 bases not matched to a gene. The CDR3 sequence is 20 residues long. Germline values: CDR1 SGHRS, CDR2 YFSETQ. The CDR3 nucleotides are TGCGCCAGCAGCCTCCGTCCCGGGACAGGACTGAGACCTGAAGATCAGCCCCAGCATTTT. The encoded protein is CASSLRPGTGLRPEDQPQHF. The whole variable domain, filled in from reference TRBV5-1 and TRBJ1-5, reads KAGVTQTPRYLIKTRGQQVTLSCSPISGHRSVSWYQQTPGQGLQFLFEYFSETQRNKGNFPGRFSGRQFSNSRSEMNVSTLELGDSALYLCASSLRPGTGLRPEDQPQHFGDGTRLSIL.

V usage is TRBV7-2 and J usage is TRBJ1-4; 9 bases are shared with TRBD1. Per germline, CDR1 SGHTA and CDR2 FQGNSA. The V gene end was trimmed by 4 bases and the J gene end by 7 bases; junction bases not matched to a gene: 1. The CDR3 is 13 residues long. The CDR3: CASSWGQGEKLFF. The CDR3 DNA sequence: TGTGCCAGCAGCTGGGGACAGGGTGAAAAACTGTTTTTT. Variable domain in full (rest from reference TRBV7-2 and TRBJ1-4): GAGVSQSPSNKVTEKGKDVELRCDPISGHTALYWYRQSLGQGLEFLIYFQGNSAPDKSGLPSDRFSAERTGGSVSTLTIQRTQQEDSAVYLCASSWGQGEKLFFGSGTQLSVL.

The CDR3 region has the DNA TGTGCCACCAGTGGATACGGGACTAGCGGGGGCCAACCTTACACAGATACGCAGTATTTT. Translation: CATSGYGTSGGQPYTDTQYF. The chain employs TRBV24-1 and TRBJ2-3, with 14 bases that match TRBD2. Germline V lookup: CDR1 KGHDR, CDR2 SFDVKD. The CDR3 covers 20 residues. The junction had 14 bases not matched to a gene; V was cut back by 5 bases and J by 2 bases.

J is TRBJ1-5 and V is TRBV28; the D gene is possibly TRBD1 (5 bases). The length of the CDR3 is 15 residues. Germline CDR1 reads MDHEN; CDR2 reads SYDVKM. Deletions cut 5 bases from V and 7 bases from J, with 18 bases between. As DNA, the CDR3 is TGTGCCAGCAGTCACCTGGGGAGGGGAGGACAGCCCCAGCATTTT. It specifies CASSHLGRGGQPQHF.

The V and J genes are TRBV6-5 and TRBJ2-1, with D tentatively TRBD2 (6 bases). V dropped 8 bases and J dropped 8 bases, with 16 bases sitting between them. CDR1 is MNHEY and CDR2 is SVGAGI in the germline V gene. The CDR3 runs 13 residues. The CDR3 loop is CASGGTLVDEQFF. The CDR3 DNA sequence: TGTGCCAGCGGGGGGACCCTCGTAGATGAGCAGTTCTTC.

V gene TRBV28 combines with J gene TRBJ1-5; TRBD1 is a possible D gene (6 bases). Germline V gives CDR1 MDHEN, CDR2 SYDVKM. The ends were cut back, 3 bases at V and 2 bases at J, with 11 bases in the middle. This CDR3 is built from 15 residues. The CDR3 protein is CASSFGTLGNQPQHF. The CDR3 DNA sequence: TGTGCCAGCAGTTTCGGGACACTCGGCAATCAGCCCCAGCATTTT.

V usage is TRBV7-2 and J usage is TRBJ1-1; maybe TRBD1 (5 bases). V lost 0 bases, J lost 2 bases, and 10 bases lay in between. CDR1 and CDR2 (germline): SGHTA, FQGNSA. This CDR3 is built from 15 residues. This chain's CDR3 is CASSLATQGNTEAFF. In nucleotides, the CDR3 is TGTGCCAGCAGCTTAGCAACTCAGGGTAACACTGAAGCTTTCTTT.

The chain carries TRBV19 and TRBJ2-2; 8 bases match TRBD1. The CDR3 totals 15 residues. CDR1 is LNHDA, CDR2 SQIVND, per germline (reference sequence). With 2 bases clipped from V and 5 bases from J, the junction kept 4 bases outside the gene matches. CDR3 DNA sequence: TGTGCCAGTAGTATATTGACAGGGGTAACCGGGGAGCTGTTTTTT. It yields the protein CASSILTGVTGELFF.

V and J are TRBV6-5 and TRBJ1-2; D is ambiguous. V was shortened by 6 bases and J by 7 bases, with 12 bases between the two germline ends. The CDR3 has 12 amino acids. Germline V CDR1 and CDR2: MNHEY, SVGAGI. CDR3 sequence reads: CASRRTDGGYTF. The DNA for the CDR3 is TGTGCCAGCAGACGCACCGATGGTGGCTACACCTTC.

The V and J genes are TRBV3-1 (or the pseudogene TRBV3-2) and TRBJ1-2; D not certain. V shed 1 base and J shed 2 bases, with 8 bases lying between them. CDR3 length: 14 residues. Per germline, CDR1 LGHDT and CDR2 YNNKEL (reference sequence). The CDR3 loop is CASSQVPRNYGYTF. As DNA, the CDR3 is TGTGCCAGCAGCCAAGTTCCCAGGAACTATGGCTACACCTTC.